This T cell receptor (beta chain) was identified during a study of CD8 T cells in ankylosing spondylitis. TCRdb reprocessed the 5' RACE reads via MiXCR and lists one record per CDR3 protein. The table shows about 340,000 distinct CDR3 sequences, with 20% occurring only once. The V and J ends lost 6 bases and 4 bases respectively, with 10 bases between them. Germline CDR1 reads MNHNS; CDR2 reads SASEGT. The CDR3 extends over 12 amino acids. Sequencing was done on a sample of blood, either unsorted or a sorted T cell fraction (not recorded which). The receptor was derived from a male donor with ankylosing spondylitis or in good health (not recorded which). The chain joins TRBV6-1 to TRBJ2-7, with unresolved D. CDR3 protein: CASRAAEYEQYF. CDR3 DNA: TGTGCCAGCAGAGCTGCTGAATACGAGCAGTACTTC.